This TCR beta chain was recorded in a study of CD8+ T cells in alopecia areata. Whole-study results and caveats: For baseline CD8+ expansion, any link to response stays uncertain with one nonresponder.

This clone was observed once. What it binds is not known. The authors extracted RNA and reverse transcribed it into cDNA as the sequencing template. The repertoire was sequenced with immunoSEQ multiplex PCR; TCRdb's copy has only in-frame clones and lacks some. Altogether about 250,000 clones are present, roughly 60% being singletons, with the ten largest covering about 0.93%. Looked up from germline, CDR1 is SQVTM and CDR2 is ANQGSEA. V gave up 4 bases and J gave up 2 bases; unmatched junction bases: 16. The CDR3 totals 18 residues. Treatment given: oral pan-JAK inhibitor, 5-10 mg twice daily. The genes are TRBV29-1 and TRBJ2-1; 8 positions match TRBD2. The sequencing here drew on CD4+ T cells sorted from blood, taken around week 54, from a patient treated with tofacitinib. This sequence was found in a human donor with alopecia areata. CDR3 residues: CSVGPSGGADETYNEQFF. The CDR3, as DNA: TGCAGCGTTGGGCCCTCGGGAGGGGCCGATGAGACCTACAATGAGCAGTTCTTC.